This T cell receptor (beta chain) was documented in a study of regulatory T cells in long-lasting Graves disease. The J segment lost 5 bases and the V segment lost 6 bases, leaving 10 bases of the junction unmatched. The CDR3 contains 15 residues. Germline V lookup: CDR1 LNHDA, CDR2 SQIVND (reference sequence). Time point meaning: persistent/refractory GD, antithyroid drugs over 5 years with positive TRAb. Preparation of the TCR library used RNA extracted from PBMCs. This clonotype was seen many times. Its specificity is unknown. Findings and caveats of the study: The study found TRBV28, TRBJ1-2 and TRBJ2-5 favored in persistent disease.

Through Arm-PCR of CDR3 regions and iRepertoire HTBI primers, TCR beta libraries were built. TCRdb ran MiXCR on the multiplex PCR reads and lists one entry per CDR3 protein. This sample carries about 460,000 distinct CDR3 sequences, under 25% of them seen once, and the ten largest clones take roughly 13%. The TCR comes from a female donor with Graves disease. The source was peripheral blood mononuclear cells (PBMCs), collected when the disease was refractory, from a patient treated with antithyroid drugs. The rearrangement joins TRBV19 to TRBJ2-5; 9 nucleotides align to TRBD1. The CDR3 DNA sequence: TGTGCCAGTAGCCCCCTCGGACAGGGGTGGGAGACCCAGTACTTC. Translated: CASSPLGQGWETQYF.